These 27 T cell receptor beta chains were all obtained from the same sample, sequenced in a study of T cells after yellow fever vaccination (dated by TCRdb to between 2018 and 2020). According to the study, the label for this sample's treatment or condition signals: live attenuated yellow fever vaccine strain. The library was built by means of 5' RACE. Instrument on record: Illumina HiSeq 2500. TCRdb reworked the public reads: Q25 trimming with fastp, MiXCR clone assembly, productive beta chains retained. Rows merge per CDR3 protein into single entries with the most common DNA and genes. Recorded for this sample are 450,000 to 650,000 distinct CDR3 sequences; about 13% of them occurred a single time. The ten largest account for more than 13% of the sample. The specimen comprised PBMCs, sampled on the day of the yellow fever booster vaccination. The receptors derive from a man under 40 who received the YFV17D yellow fever vaccine.

This clonotype was seen only a few times. The chain links TRBV7-2 to TRBJ1-4, with 7 bases that match TRBD1. The CDR3 runs to 14 residues. V lost 5 bases to trimming and J lost 5 bases; unmatched junction nucleotides: 5. Germline loops: CDR1 SGHTA, CDR2 FQGNSA. The CDR3, as DNA: TGTGCCAGCAGCACGACAGGGTTGAATGAAAAACTGTTTTTT. As protein: CASSTTGLNEKLFF.

In this sample, this clonotype turned up a few times. The V call is TRBV20-1, the J call TRBJ1-5; possible D gene TRBD1, 5 bases. Trimming took off 5 bases at V and 3 bases at J, with 11 bases between the two ends. This CDR3 is 13 amino acids long. Looked up from germline, CDR1 is DFQATT and CDR2 is SNEGSKA (reference sequence). This chain's CDR3 is CSAESGINQPQHF. The DNA for the CDR3 is TGCAGTGCTGAATCAGGGATCAATCAGCCCCAGCATTTT.

V is TRBV10-3 and J is TRBJ2-3; D not certain. Trimming removed 6 bases from V and 5 bases from J, with 9 bases in between. The CDR3 length is 12 residues. Germline V CDR1 and CDR2: ENHRY, SYGVKD. CDR3 DNA: TGTGCCATCAGACCTGATGGAGATACGCAGTATTTT. This codes for CAIRPDGDTQYF.

This clonotype showed up just a few times. The genes are TRBV6-2 or TRBV6-3 and TRBJ2-2, with 8 positions matching TRBD2. CDR1 is MNHEY and CDR2 is SVGEGT in the germline V gene. The CDR3 runs to 16 residues. J gave up 0 bases and V 7 bases, and 7 bases lay outside the gene matches. The CDR3 DNA reads as TGTGCCAGCATACTTGCACTAGCGGCGAACACCGGGGAGCTGTTTTTT. Translated, it gives CASILALAANTGELFF.

This clonotype was seen a handful of times. The rearrangement links TRBV6-5 to TRBJ2-7; TRBD1 or TRBD2 may be the D gene (5 bases each). The CDR3 sequence is 11 residues long. V was cut by 4 bases and J by 6 bases, with 7 bases left in between. Germline CDR1 reads MNHEY; CDR2 reads SVGAGI. The CDR3: CASSSGSEQYF. CDR3 nucleotide sequence: TGTGCCAGCAGTTCAGGGAGCGAGCAGTACTTC.

In this sample, this clonotype turned up a few times. This chain joins TRBV5-8 and TRBJ2-7; no reliable D call. V was cut by 2 bases and J by 6 bases, with 12 bases left in between. The germline V gene encodes CDR1 SGHTS and CDR2 YDEGEE. This CDR3 region has 13 residues. This CDR3 is CASSLRRVSEQYF. The CDR3 coding sequence is TGTGCCAGCAGCTTACGACGGGTTAGCGAGCAGTACTTC.

The V gene is TRBV20-1, the J gene TRBJ1-2; no clear D. The CDR3 runs 13 residues. Trimming took 0 bases from V and 8 from J, leaving 13 bases between them. Germline CDR1 reads DFQATT; CDR2 reads SNEGSKA (reference sequence). The CDR3 loop reads CSARDNDGLGYTF. Here the CDR3 DNA reads TGCAGTGCTAGAGATAATGACGGACTCGGCTACACCTTC.

In its sample, this clonotype was seen many times. The J gene is TRBJ2-5, the V gene TRBV5-6; possibly TRBD2 for D (5 bases). Germline CDR1 SGHDT, CDR2 YYEEEE. This CDR3 comprises 15 residues. Trimming pared 1 base from V and 2 bases from J, leaving 12 bases between. CDR3 nucleotide sequence: TGTGCCAGCAGCTTGTTCCAGCGGAGACAAGAGACCCAGTACTTC. It is translated as CASSLFQRRQETQYF.

This chain uses TRBV25-1 with TRBJ2-5; no definite D call. The germline gives CDR1 MGHDK, CDR2 SYGVNS. The CDR3 is made up of 14 amino acids. The V and J ends lost 4 bases and 0 bases respectively, with 9 bases between them. CDR3 coding DNA: TGTGCCAGCAGTGCTTTAGGCTACCAAGAGACCCAGTACTTC. Its translation: CASSALGYQETQYF.

The chain recombines TRBV10-3 with TRBJ2-7, with 9 bases fitting TRBD1. With 4 bases clipped from V and 7 bases from J, the junction kept 8 bases outside the gene matches. Germline values: CDR1 ENHRY, CDR2 SYGVKD. The CDR3 length is 14 residues. This chain's CDR3 is CAISGRDRAGEQYF. CDR3 DNA sequence: TGTGCCATCAGTGGAAGGGACAGGGCGGGGGAGCAGTACTTC.

This clonotype was detected a few times. V and J are TRBV29-1 and TRBJ1-4, with a possible D match to TRBD1 (6 bases). The CDR3 has 13 amino acids. Germline values: CDR1 SQVTM, CDR2 ANQGSEA. V was pared by 7 bases and J by 6 bases, with 15 bases between. The CDR3 sequence is CSAGTGSDEKLFF. CDR3 nucleotide sequence: TGCAGCGCAGGCACAGGGTCCGATGAAAAACTGTTTTTT.

The chain is built from TRBV3-1 and TRBJ1-4, with D possibly matching TRBD1 (5 bases). In germline, CDR1 is LGHDT, CDR2 YNNKEL (reference sequence). The CDR3 is 16 amino acids. Trimming pared 1 base from V and 8 bases from J, leaving 17 bases between. CDR3 in amino acids: CASSQGDLWSREKLFF. CDR3 sequence (DNA): TGTGCCAGCAGCCAAGGGGACCTCTGGAGTCGCGAAAAACTGTTTTTT.

With regard to this clonotype: The junction and the germline gene differ at one end; a read error may be behind it. This rearrangement joins TRBV7-9 to TRBJ1-1; D perhaps matches TRBD1 (5 bases). Germline values: CDR1 SEHNR, CDR2 FQNEAQ (reference sequence). The CDR3 is made up of 15 amino acids. In DNA form, the CDR3 reads TGTGCCAGCAGCTTAGCGAGAGGGGTGACCACTGTAGCTTTCTTT. It encodes CASSLARGVTTVAFF.

The chain is built from TRBV4-3 and TRBJ1-5; D unclear. The CDR3 length is 13 residues. Germline-derived CDR1 and CDR2 are LGHNA and YSLEER. V lost 0 bases to trimming and J lost 6 bases, with 6 bases between them. The CDR3 DNA follows: TGCGCCAGCAGCCAAGACGGTACTCAGCCCCAGCATTTT. Protein sequence: CASSQDGTQPQHF.

This clonotype was counted a few times. CDR3 sequence: CASSLSGISTGELFF. The CDR3 region has the DNA TGTGCCAGCAGCCTTAGCGGGATAAGCACCGGGGAGCTGTTTTTT. V and J are TRBV5-6 and TRBJ2-2; the match to TRBD2 covers 8 bases. CDR3 length equals 15 residues. Germline V gives CDR1 SGHDT, CDR2 YYEEEE. The V and J ends lost 4 bases and 4 bases, in that order; junction bases with no gene match: 6. Drawing the rest from reference TRBV5-6 and TRBJ2-2, the complete variable domain is DAGVTQSPTHLIKTRGQQVTLRCSPKSGHDTVSWYQQALGQGPQFIFQYYEEEERQRGNFPDRFSGHQFPNYSSELNVNALLLGDSALYLCASSLSGISTGELFFGEGSRLTVL.

The gene calls are TRBV20-1 and TRBJ1-5; 7 bases align to TRBD1. Germline-derived CDR1 and CDR2 are DFQATT and SNEGSKA (reference sequence). The CDR3 has 13 amino acids. V lost 7 bases and J lost 4; bases outside the gene matches: 7. CDR3 sequence: CSGKTTGNQPQHF. The CDR3 region has the DNA TGCAGTGGAAAGACGACAGGGAATCAGCCCCAGCATTTT.

The chain is built from TRBV5-1 and TRBJ2-3; either TRBD1 or TRBD2 may supply D (5 bases each). The germline V and J ends were trimmed by 4 bases and 2 bases, with 17 bases remaining between them. The germline gives CDR1 SGHRS, CDR2 YFSETQ. There are 16 residues in the CDR3. The CDR3: CASSPGASKPTDTQYF. In nucleotides, the CDR3 is TGCGCCAGCAGCCCCGGGGCTAGCAAGCCCACAGATACGCAGTATTTT.

This clonotype was seen more than once but under ten times. The V call is TRBV20-1, the J call TRBJ2-5; D tentatively reads TRBD1 or TRBD2 (5 bases each). This CDR3 spans 13 amino acids. CDR1 is DFQATT, CDR2 SNEGSKA, per germline (reference sequence). With 2 bases removed from V and 2 bases from J, the gap between germline ends came to 9 bases. CDR3 residues: CSARLGVQETQYF. The CDR3 DNA reads TGCAGTGCTAGATTGGGGGTACAAGAGACCCAGTACTTC.

The chain links TRBV9 to TRBJ2-7; 10 bases agree with TRBD2. The CDR3 has 14 amino acids. Germline V gives CDR1 SGDLS, CDR2 YYNGEE. V lost 4 bases to trimming and J lost 7 bases; unmatched junction nucleotides: 8. CDR3 residues: CASSPGGLAKEQYF. In DNA form, the CDR3 reads TGTGCCAGCAGCCCGGGGGGACTAGCGAAGGAGCAGTACTTC.

The chain recombines TRBV30 with TRBJ2-1, with TRBD1 as a possible D gene (5 bases). From germline, CDR1 is GTSNPN and CDR2 SVGIG (reference sequence). Trimming took 3 bases from V and 4 from J, leaving 10 bases between them. The CDR3 is 13 residues long. CDR3 in amino acids: CAWSHDSYNEQFF. Here the CDR3 DNA reads TGTGCCTGGAGCCACGACAGTTACAATGAGCAGTTCTTC.

V is TRBV13 and J is TRBJ2-3; 12 nucleotides match TRBD2. This CDR3 has 18 residues. CDR1 is PRHDT and CDR2 is FYEKMQ in the germline V gene (reference sequence). Trimming removed 0 bases from V and 2 bases from J; junction bases left unmatched: 6. This chain's CDR3 is CASSLGGLAGQSTDTQYF. The CDR3 DNA is TGTGCCAGCAGCTTAGGCGGACTAGCGGGGCAATCCACAGATACGCAGTATTTT.

This clonotype was recorded a few times. The V gene is TRBV6-5, the J gene TRBJ2-2; D is ambiguous. Germline-derived CDR1 and CDR2 are MNHEY and SVGAGI. The CDR3 contains 13 residues. The V end was cut by 0 bases, the J end by 9 bases, with 8 bases between. CDR3 in DNA: TGTGCCAGCAGTTACTCGTTGAGACGGGAGCTGTTTTTT. Translating gives CASSYSLRRELFF.

This clonotype was seen only a few times. V and J are TRBV27 and TRBJ2-2; D is unresolved. Per the germline V gene, CDR1 is MNHEY and CDR2 is SMNVEV (reference sequence). This CDR3 comprises 17 residues. V was trimmed by 6 bases and J by 8 bases, leaving 25 bases between them. The CDR3 here is CASRLAPSQVALGELFF. In nucleotides, the CDR3 is TGTGCCAGCAGACTTGCGCCTTCCCAAGTGGCCTTGGGGGAGCTGTTTTTT.

J is TRBJ2-7 and V is TRBV27, with D unclear. This CDR3 region has 13 residues. Trimming removed 5 bases at V and 6 bases at J, with 14 bases between. The germline V gene encodes CDR1 MNHEY and CDR2 SMNVEV (reference sequence). This CDR3 is CASSPVGPLEQYF. CDR3 DNA: TGTGCCAGCAGTCCCGTCGGGCCCCTCGAGCAGTACTTC.

The chain carries TRBV28 and TRBJ2-7; D gene ambiguous. The germline CDR1 and CDR2 sequences are MDHEN and SYDVKM. V gave up 11 bases and J gave up 2 bases, with 16 bases separating them. This CDR3 contains 13 residues. The CDR3 DNA reads as TGTGCCGCGACCGCCGTAGGGCCCTACGAGCAGTACTTC. Its translation: CAATAVGPYEQYF.

V gene TRBV21-1 combines with J gene TRBJ2-7. TRBV21-1 is given as a pseudogene. The CDR3 totals 16 residues. In DNA, the CDR3 is TGTGCCAGCAGCAAAGTGAGAGACACCTACTCCTACGAGCAGTACTTC. Translation: CASSKVRDTYSYEQYF.

CDR3 protein: CASSAQGSYGYTF. The CDR3 DNA reads TGTGCCAGCAGTGCCCAGGGATCCTATGGCTACACCTTC. V and J are TRBV6-1 and TRBJ1-2, with D possibly matching TRBD1 (5 bases). V dropped 4 bases and J dropped 4 bases, with 10 bases sitting between them. Per germline, CDR1 MNHNS and CDR2 SASEGT. This CDR3 is 13 amino acids long.